One and the same sample provided the 30 T cell receptor beta chains below, sequenced in a study of shared clonotypes between healthy human individuals. Libraries were prepared by immunoSEQ multiplex PCR; TCRdb keeps only in-frame clonotypes and omits some of them. Counted here are 2 million to 2.5 million clones, approximately 94% occurring once; the ten biggest clones make up less than 0.15%. The sample comprised naive CD4+ T cells sorted from blood. Regarding subset: CD45RA+ positively selected. Receptor source: a man aged 18 to 30 in good health.

This chain joins TRBV11-2 and TRBJ2-7; no clear D gene. Germline V lookup: CDR1 SGHAT, CDR2 FQNNGV. Trimming left V 5 bases short and J 0 bases short, with 17 bases between. This CDR3 contains 16 residues. The CDR3 sequence is CASSTILRTGSYEQYF. CDR3 nucleotides: TGTGCCAGCAGCACAATACTTCGCACGGGCTCCTACGAGCAGTACTTC.

The V and J genes are TRBV25-1 and TRBJ2-1, with D unresolved. The germline CDR1 and CDR2 sequences are MGHDK and SYGVNS. The CDR3 spans 11 residues. Trimming left V 3 bases short and J 11 bases short, with 8 bases between. The CDR3 bases are TGTGCCAGCAGTGAGTACACTAAGCAGTTCTTC. It is translated as CASSEYTKQFF.

The CDR3 is CASSLDRGHNNEQFF. The DNA of the CDR3 is TGTGCCAGCAGTTTAGACAGGGGGCACAACAATGAGCAGTTCTTC. The chain carries TRBV28 and TRBJ2-1; 10 bases fit TRBD1. The length of the CDR3 is 15 residues. Germline V gene data show CDR1 as MDHEN and CDR2 as SYDVKM. J gave up 5 bases and V 2 bases, and 3 bases lay outside the gene matches.

The rearrangement joins TRBV6-1 to TRBJ1-1, with D perhaps matching TRBD1 (6 bases). Germline V gene sequence: CDR1 MNHNS, CDR2 SASEGT. V shed 3 bases and J shed 3 bases, with 8 bases lying between them. The CDR3 length is 13 residues. The CDR3 loop reads CASSDRGDTEAFF. The DNA for the CDR3 is TGTGCCAGCAGTGACAGGGGAGACACTGAAGCTTTCTTT.

The gene calls are TRBV6-1 and TRBJ2-1; 9 nucleotides agree with TRBD1. The CDR3 is 14 amino acids. After removal of 4 bases from V and 8 bases from J, the junction contained 6 bases not matched to a gene. CDR1 is MNHNS, CDR2 SASEGT, per germline. The CDR3 is CASSGTGVGDEQFF. The CDR3 DNA reads TGTGCCAGCAGTGGGACAGGGGTTGGGGATGAGCAGTTCTTC.

The rearrangement links TRBV5-1 to TRBJ2-2; 8 nucleotides match TRBD1. The V segment lost 4 bases and the J segment 4 bases; nucleotides outside the gene matches: 9. The CDR3 is made up of 16 amino acids. CDR1 is SGHRS and CDR2 is YFSETQ in the germline V gene. CDR3 sequence: CASSLTQGAGTGELFF. The CDR3 DNA reads TGCGCCAGCAGCCTGACGCAGGGGGCCGGCACCGGGGAGCTGTTTTTT.

V and J are TRBV2 and TRBJ2-7, with D unclear. CDR3 length: 11 amino acids. V was shortened by 6 bases and J by 5 bases, with 8 bases between the two germline ends. In germline, CDR1 is SNHLY, CDR2 FYNNEI. This CDR3 is CASSGENEQYF. For the CDR3, the DNA is TGTGCCAGCAGCGGTGAGAACGAGCAGTACTTC.

Note on this clone: An end of the junction does not agree with germline; a read error may underlie this. The chain recombines TRBV7-7 with TRBJ1-5; D is uncertain. This CDR3 is 13 amino acids long. Germline CDR1 reads SSHAT; CDR2 reads FNYEAQ (reference sequence). CDR3 nucleotides: TGTGCTAGCAGCTCAGATGTCGGGCAGCCCCAGCATTTT. Protein: CASSSDVGQPQHF.

About this clone itself: Additional DNA sequences in this sample encode the identical CDR3. This chain joins TRBV5-1 and TRBJ2-5; 13 bases are shared with TRBD2. CDR3 size: 16 residues. The V segment lost 0 bases and the J segment 1 base; nucleotides outside the gene matches: 0. The germline CDR1 and CDR2 sequences are SGHRS and YFSETQ. CDR3 in DNA: TGCGCCAGCAGCTTGGGACTAGCGGGGGGCCAAGAGACCCAGTACTTC. Translating it yields CASSLGLAGGQETQYF. The entire variable domain, with the rest obtained from reference TRBV5-1 and TRBJ2-5, is as follows: KAGVTQTPRYLIKTRGQQVTLSCSPISGHRSVSWYQQTPGQGLQFLFEYFSETQRNKGNFPGRFSGRQFSNSRSEMNVSTLELGDSALYLCASSLGLAGGQETQYFGPGTRLLVL.

About this clone itself: The same CDR3 also results from other DNA sequences found in this sample. The chain combines TRBV18 with TRBJ1-3; TRBD1 aligns across 7 bases. This CDR3 is 15 amino acids long. Germline values: CDR1 KGHSH, CDR2 LQKENI. The ends lost 3 bases at V and 0 bases at J; junction bases unmatched: 2. The DNA of the CDR3 is TGTGCCAGCTCACCGGGACAGTCCTCTGGAAACACCATATATTTT. Its protein is CASSPGQSSGNTIYF.

This chain links TRBV7-2 with TRBJ2-1; D uncertain. V was shortened by 3 bases and J by 9 bases, with 9 bases between the two germline ends. CDR1 and CDR2 from the germline V gene are SGHTA and FQGNSA. There are 12 residues in the CDR3. CDR3 sequence (DNA): TGTGCCAGCAGCTTTTTAATGGGTGAGCAGTTCTTC. It is translated as CASSFLMGEQFF.

Notes on this clone: In the same sample, other DNA sequences code for this CDR3. The rearrangement links TRBV18 to TRBJ1-4; maybe TRBD1 (6 bases). Germline-derived CDR1 and CDR2 are KGHSH and LQKENI. The V gene lost 3 bases and the J gene lost 7 bases, with 9 bases spanning the gap. There are 13 residues in the CDR3. The CDR3 DNA follows: TGTGCCAGCTCACCGCAACAGGGTGAAAAACTGTTTTTT. Translated, it gives CASSPQQGEKLFF.

The rearrangement uses TRBV4-3 and TRBJ1-1, with D unresolved. The V end lost 0 bases, the J end lost 7 bases, and 12 bases lay between the germline ends. Per germline, CDR1 LGHNA and CDR2 YSLEER. The CDR3 runs to 14 residues. CDR3 protein: CASSQEWSGNEAFF. The CDR3 bases are TGCGCCAGCAGCCAAGAATGGTCCGGCAATGAAGCTTTCTTT.

CDR3 sequence (DNA): TGCGCCAGCAGCGAGAGGACAGATACGCAGTATTTT. Its protein is CASSERTDTQYF. V is TRBV5-1 and J is TRBJ2-3; D is ambiguous. Germline V gene data show CDR1 as SGHRS and CDR2 as YFSETQ. Trimming pared 4 bases from V and 3 bases from J, leaving 6 bases between. The CDR3 loop spans 12 amino acids.

The gene calls are TRBV7-9 and TRBJ2-7; perhaps TRBD2 as D (6 bases). With 0 bases removed from V and 3 bases from J, the gap between germline ends came to 15 bases. Germline-derived CDR1 and CDR2 are SEHNR and FQNEAQ (reference sequence). The CDR3 has 16 amino acids. The CDR3 nucleotides are TGTGCCAGCAGCTTAGCAGGCCAACTAGCAATCTACGAGCAGTACTTC. Protein sequence: CASSLAGQLAIYEQYF.

This clone has only one observation. The genes are TRBV6-1 and TRBJ2-2; TRBD1 might be the D (6 bases). Trimming pared 3 bases from V and 3 bases from J, leaving 14 bases between. Germline CDR1 reads MNHNS; CDR2 reads SASEGT. The CDR3 spans 16 residues. The CDR3 nucleotides are TGTGCCAGCAGTGACGACAACAGGGCTCACACCGGGGAGCTGTTTTTT. Its protein product is CASSDDNRAHTGELFF.

In the case of this clone: Other DNA sequences in the same sample also yield this CDR3. This sequence joins TRBV5-1 and TRBJ2-3; 7 bases agree with TRBD1. Germline assignment: CDR1 SGHRS and CDR2 YFSETQ. With V trimmed by 0 bases and J by 0 bases, 1 base remained unmatched. The CDR3 is 15 amino acids. The CDR3 nucleotides are TGCGCCAGCAGCTTGGACAGGGGTAGCACAGATACGCAGTATTTT. This encodes CASSLDRGSTDTQYF.

This chain connects TRBV6-1 to TRBJ2-5, with 7 bases matching TRBD1. This CDR3 contains 14 residues. Germline V gene data show CDR1 as MNHNS and CDR2 as SASEGT. V shed 10 bases and J 5 bases; nucleotides not matched to a gene: 13. CDR3 bases: TGTGCCACCCGGGATTTGACAGGGACGGAGACCCAGTACTTC. Its translation is CATRDLTGTETQYF.

CDR3 coding DNA: TGCGCCAGCAGCCTTGGGGCTGGCAATCAGCCCCAGCATTTT. Translated: CASSLGAGNQPQHF. V gene TRBV4-1 combines with J gene TRBJ1-5; maybe TRBD1 (5 bases). CDR1 is MGHRA and CDR2 is YSYEKL in the germline V gene. Trimming took off 4 bases at V and 2 bases at J, with 9 bases between the two ends. The CDR3 length is 14 residues.

The rearrangement joins TRBV4-1 to TRBJ1-1; TRBD1 matches 9 bases. CDR1 and CDR2 from the germline V gene are MGHRA and YSYEKL. V dropped 3 bases and J dropped 3; count of bases not matched to a gene: 5. This CDR3 contains 15 residues. This CDR3 is CASSHPDRGDTEAFF. CDR3 DNA: TGCGCCAGCAGCCACCCCGACAGGGGGGACACTGAAGCTTTCTTT.

The chain recombines TRBV6-6 with TRBJ2-7; 7 bases are shared with TRBD2. The CDR3 has 14 amino acids. The V and J ends lost 5 bases and 2 bases, in that order; junction bases with no gene match: 6. Germline loops: CDR1 MNHNY, CDR2 SVGAGI (reference sequence). The CDR3 reads CASSGGAGTYEQYF. CDR3 nucleotide sequence: TGTGCCAGCAGTGGGGGAGCGGGAACCTACGAGCAGTACTTC.

This chain links TRBV28 with TRBJ1-2, with TRBD1 identical over 7 bases. Trimming at V came to 7 bases and at J to 8 bases, leaving 19 bases not matched to a gene. Germline values: CDR1 MDHEN, CDR2 SYDVKM. The CDR3 has 16 residues. CDR3 sequence (DNA): TGTGCCAGCAACCCGGGCTACCTCGGAGGGGGCGCAGGCTACACCTTC. This translates into CASNPGYLGGGAGYTF.

The J gene is TRBJ2-1, the V gene TRBV18; maybe TRBD1 (5 bases). Per the germline V gene, CDR1 is KGHSH and CDR2 is LQKENI. CDR3 length equals 17 residues. V lost 0 bases and J 2 bases, leaving 14 bases between the germline ends. The chain's CDR3 is CASSPPSAQGPYNEQFF. The CDR3 coding sequence is TGTGCCAGCTCACCACCCTCAGCGCAGGGTCCCTACAATGAGCAGTTCTTC.

The chain combines TRBV7-2 with TRBJ2-3; 7 bases align to TRBD2. The CDR3 totals 16 residues. V shed 4 bases, J shed 1 base, and the junction held 8 bases outside the gene matches. CDR1 is SGHTA and CDR2 is FQGNSA in the germline V gene. CDR3 protein: CASSSLPTSGTDTQYF. The DNA for the CDR3 is TGTGCCAGCAGCTCCTTACCCACTAGCGGCACAGATACGCAGTATTTT.

The V and J genes are TRBV29-1 and TRBJ1-2, with D possibly matching TRBD1 (5 bases). Germline V gene sequence: CDR1 SQVTM, CDR2 ANQGSEA. Trimming stripped 5 bases from V and 7 bases from J, with 14 bases between. This CDR3 contains 12 residues. The CDR3 loop is CSVSGQGGGYTF. DNA for the CDR3: TGCAGCGTTAGTGGGCAGGGTGGTGGCTACACCTTC. The complete variable domain, with remaining parts taken from reference TRBV29-1 and TRBJ1-2, reads SAVISQKPSRDICQRGTSLTIQCQVDSQVTMMFWYRQQPGQSLTLIATANQGSEATYESGFVIDKFPISRPNLTFSTLTVSNMSPEDSSIYLCSVSGQGGGYTFGSGTRLTVV.

This clone was detected once. This chain uses TRBV7-9 with TRBJ1-2; 10 bases agree with TRBD1. The germline gives CDR1 SEHNR, CDR2 FQNEAQ (reference sequence). The CDR3 consists of 15 residues. V shed 0 bases and J 4 bases; nucleotides not matched to a gene: 2. The CDR3 DNA reads TGTGCCAGCAGCTTAGCGGGACAGGGGTTCTATGGCTACACCTTC. Translated, it gives CASSLAGQGFYGYTF. Full variable domain (missing parts from reference TRBV7-9 and TRBJ1-2): DTGVSQNPRHKITKRGQNVTFRCDPISEHNRLYWYRQTLGQGPEFLTYFQNEAQLEKSRLLSDRFSAERPKGSFSTLEIQRTEQGDSAMYLCASSLAGQGFYGYTFGSGTRLTVV.

This rearrangement joins TRBV28 to TRBJ1-2; D might be TRBD1 (6 bases). This CDR3 has 16 residues. Trimming shortened V by 1 base and J by 5 bases, and 17 bases separated the two germline ends. Germline CDR1 is MDHEN and CDR2 is SYDVKM. CDR3 region: CASSLSKTGQGYGYTF. CDR3 nucleotide sequence: TGTGCCAGCAGTTTATCGAAGACAGGCCAGGGATATGGCTACACCTTC.

V and J are TRBV7-2 and TRBJ2-7; 12 bases map to TRBD2. Looked up from germline, CDR1 is SGHTA and CDR2 is FQGNSA. The ends lost 2 bases at V and 5 bases at J; junction bases unmatched: 4. The length of the CDR3 is 15 residues. DNA of the CDR3: TGTGCCAGCAGCTTACCTAGCGGGGGGGGCCACGAGCAGTACTTC. Its protein is CASSLPSGGGHEQYF. Full variable domain (rest looked up from reference TRBV7-2 and TRBJ2-7): GAGVSQSPSNKVTEKGKDVELRCDPISGHTALYWYRQSLGQGLEFLIYFQGNSAPDKSGLPSDRFSAERTGGSVSTLTIQRTQQEDSAVYLCASSLPSGGGHEQYFGPGTRLTVT.

The chain employs TRBV7-2 and TRBJ2-1; D is possibly TRBD2 (7 bases). V was shortened by 1 base and J by 5 bases, with 15 bases between the two germline ends. This CDR3 region has 16 residues. Germline values: CDR1 SGHTA, CDR2 FQGNSA. As DNA, the CDR3 is TGTGCCAGCAGCTTAGGAGGGGCGGGGGCTAACAATGAGCAGTTCTTC. It codes for CASSLGGAGANNEQFF.

This clone occurred once. The chain couples TRBV6-5 to TRBJ2-7, with D perhaps assigned TRBD1 or TRBD2 (5 bases each). Germline values: CDR1 MNHEY, CDR2 SVGAGI. V was cut by 5 bases and J by 2 bases, with 16 bases left in between. CDR3 size: 15 residues. CDR3 in amino acids: CASSTNGDPTYEQYF. The CDR3 region has the DNA TGTGCCAGCAGTACCAACGGGGACCCTACCTACGAGCAGTACTTC.